This T cell receptor beta chain was sequenced for a study of CD8+ T cells in alopecia areata. General study results and limits: Normal scalp had lower clonality than lesional scalp, with alopecia totalis/universalis lesions showing this most strongly. Among the cells sequenced in scalp samples are also the resident alphabeta T cells of normal skin.

Sorting of pooled cutaneous lymph node cells used CD4, CD8alpha, NKG2D, NKG2ACE and other markers. There are 14 residues in the CDR3. Germline CDR1 reads FNHDT; CDR2 reads SITEND (reference sequence). Trimming took 5 bases from V and 0 from J, leaving 8 bases between them. It was cDNA, reverse transcribed from extracted RNA, that served as the sequencing template. Clones were sequenced by immunoSEQ multiplex PCR, and TCRdb holds only the in-frame ones, with some missing. This sample comprises 200,000 to 300,000 clones, none seen once only. A word on this clone: Its antigen is still unknown. Genes and germline come from the mouse. Read coverage stops 4 residues before the CDR3 terminus; the germline J gene supplies the remainder. This CDR3 is also generated by other DNA sequences in the sample.

The clonotype was recovered from a C3H/HeJ mouse with alopecia areata. The mouse line has the MHC haplotype H2-k. Sequencing was carried out using CD4+ T cells sorted from a lymph node. This sequence joins TRBV19 and TRBJ2-2; D perhaps matches TRBD2 (6 bases). CDR3 loop: CASRLGANTGQLYF. Incomplete CDR3 DNA: TGTGCCAGCAGACTGGGTGCAAACACCGGG.